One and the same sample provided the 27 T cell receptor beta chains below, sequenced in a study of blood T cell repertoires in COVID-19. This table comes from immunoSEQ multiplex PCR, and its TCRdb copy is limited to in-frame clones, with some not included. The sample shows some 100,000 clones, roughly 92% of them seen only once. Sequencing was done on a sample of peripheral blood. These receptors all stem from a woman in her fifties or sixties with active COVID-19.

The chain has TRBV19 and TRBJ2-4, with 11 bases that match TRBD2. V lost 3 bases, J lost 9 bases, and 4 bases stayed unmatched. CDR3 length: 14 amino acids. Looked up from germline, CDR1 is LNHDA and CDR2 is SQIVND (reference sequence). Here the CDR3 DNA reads TGTGCCAGTAGTATCGTTAGCGGGAGGGGCATTCAGTACTTC. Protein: CASSIVSGRGIQYF.

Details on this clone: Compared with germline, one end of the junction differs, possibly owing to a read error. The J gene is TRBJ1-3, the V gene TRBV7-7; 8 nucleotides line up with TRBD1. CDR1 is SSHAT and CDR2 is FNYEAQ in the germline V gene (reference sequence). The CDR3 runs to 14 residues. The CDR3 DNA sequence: TGTGCTAGCAGCGCTTGGACAGGGAGTAACACCATATATTTT. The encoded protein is CASSAWTGSNTIYF.

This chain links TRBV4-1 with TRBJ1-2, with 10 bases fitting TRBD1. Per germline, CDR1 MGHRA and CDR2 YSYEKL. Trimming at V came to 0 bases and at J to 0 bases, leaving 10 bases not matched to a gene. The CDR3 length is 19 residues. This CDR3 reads CASSQDQQGTGDTNYGYTF. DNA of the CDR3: TGCGCCAGCAGCCAAGATCAACAGGGGACAGGGGATACTAACTATGGCTACACCTTC.

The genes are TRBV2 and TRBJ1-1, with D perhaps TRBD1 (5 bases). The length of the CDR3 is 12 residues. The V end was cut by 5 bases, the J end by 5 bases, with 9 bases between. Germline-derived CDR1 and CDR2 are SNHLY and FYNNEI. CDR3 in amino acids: CASSWGETEAFF. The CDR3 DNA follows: TGTGCCAGCAGTTGGGGGGAAACTGAAGCTTTCTTT. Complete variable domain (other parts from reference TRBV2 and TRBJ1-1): EPEVTQTPSHQVTQMGQEVILRCVPISNHLYFYWYRQILGQKVEFLVSFYNNEISEKSEIFDDQFSVERPDGSNFTLKIRSTKLEDSAMYFCASSWGETEAFFGQGTRLTVV.

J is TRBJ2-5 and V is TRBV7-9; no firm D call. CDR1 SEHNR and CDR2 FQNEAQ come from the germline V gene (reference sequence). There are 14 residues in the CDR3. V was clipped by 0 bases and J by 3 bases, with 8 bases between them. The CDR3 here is CASSLASGEETQYF. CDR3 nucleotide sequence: TGTGCCAGCAGCTTAGCGTCGGGTGAAGAGACCCAGTACTTC. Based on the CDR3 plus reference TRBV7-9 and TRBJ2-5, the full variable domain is DTGVSQNPRHKITKRGQNVTFRCDPISEHNRLYWYRQTLGQGPEFLTYFQNEAQLEKSRLLSDRFSAERPKGSFSTLEIQRTEQGDSAMYLCASSLASGEETQYFGPGTRLLVL.

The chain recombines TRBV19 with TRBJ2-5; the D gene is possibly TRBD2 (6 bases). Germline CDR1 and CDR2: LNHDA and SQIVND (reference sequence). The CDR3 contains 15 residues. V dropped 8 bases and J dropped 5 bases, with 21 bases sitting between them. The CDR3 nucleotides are TGTGCCAGTGCGACGGGGACTCACCAACTGGAGACCCAGTACTTC. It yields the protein CASATGTHQLETQYF.

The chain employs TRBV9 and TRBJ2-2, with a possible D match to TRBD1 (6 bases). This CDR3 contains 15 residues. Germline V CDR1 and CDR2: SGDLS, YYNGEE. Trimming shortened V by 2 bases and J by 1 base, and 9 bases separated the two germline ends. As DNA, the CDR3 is TGTGCCAGCAGCGTTTTACAGGGGAACACCGGGGAGCTGTTTTTT. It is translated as CASSVLQGNTGELFF.

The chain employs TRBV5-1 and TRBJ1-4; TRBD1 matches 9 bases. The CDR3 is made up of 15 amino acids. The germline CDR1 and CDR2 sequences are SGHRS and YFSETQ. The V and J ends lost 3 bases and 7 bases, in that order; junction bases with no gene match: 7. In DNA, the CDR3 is TGCGCCAGCAGCTCGCTGGGACAGGGCAGTGAAAAACTGTTTTTT. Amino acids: CASSSLGQGSEKLFF.

The DNA for the CDR3 is TGTGCCACCCCCTGGAGTCAGAACACCGGGGAGCTGTTTTTT. As protein: CATPWSQNTGELFF. V is TRBV5-4 and J is TRBJ2-2, with unresolved D. This CDR3 has 14 amino acids. Germline CDR1 reads SGHNT; CDR2 reads YYREEE (reference sequence). Trimming stripped 9 bases from V and 1 base from J, with 13 bases between.

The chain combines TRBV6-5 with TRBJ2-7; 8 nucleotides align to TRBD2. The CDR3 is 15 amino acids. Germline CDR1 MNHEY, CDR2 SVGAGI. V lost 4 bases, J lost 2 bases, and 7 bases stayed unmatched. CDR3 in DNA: TGTGCCAGCAGTTGGGAAGTAGCGGGGACCTACGAGCAGTACTTC. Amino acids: CASSWEVAGTYEQYF.

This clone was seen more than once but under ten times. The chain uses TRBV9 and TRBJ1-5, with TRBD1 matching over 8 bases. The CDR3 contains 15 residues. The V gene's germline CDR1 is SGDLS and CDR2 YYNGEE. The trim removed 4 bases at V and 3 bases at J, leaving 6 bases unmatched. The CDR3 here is CASSPPGQANQPQHF. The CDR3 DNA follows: TGTGCCAGCAGCCCCCCGGGACAGGCCAATCAGCCCCAGCATTTT.

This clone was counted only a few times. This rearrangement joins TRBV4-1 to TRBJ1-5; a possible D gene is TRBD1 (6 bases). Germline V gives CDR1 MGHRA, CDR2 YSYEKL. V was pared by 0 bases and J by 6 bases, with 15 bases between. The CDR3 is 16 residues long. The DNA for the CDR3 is TGCGCCAGCAGCCAAGATGTCGGGACACGAAGTCAGCCCCAGCATTTT. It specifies CASSQDVGTRSQPQHF.

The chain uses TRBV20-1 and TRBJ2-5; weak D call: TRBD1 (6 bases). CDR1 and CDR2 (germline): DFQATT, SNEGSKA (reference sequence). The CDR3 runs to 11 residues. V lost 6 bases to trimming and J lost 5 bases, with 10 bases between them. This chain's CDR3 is CSAGTGETQYF. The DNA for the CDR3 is TGCAGTGCCGGAACAGGGGAGACCCAGTACTTC.

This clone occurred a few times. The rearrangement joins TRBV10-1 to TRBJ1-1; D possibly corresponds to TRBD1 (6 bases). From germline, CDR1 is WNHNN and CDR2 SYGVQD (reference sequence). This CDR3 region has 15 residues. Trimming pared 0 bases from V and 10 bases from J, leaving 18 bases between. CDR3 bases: TGCGCCAGCAGTGAGTCTGTATCGGGGGGCTTCGGAGCTTTCTTT. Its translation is CASSESVSGGFGAFF.

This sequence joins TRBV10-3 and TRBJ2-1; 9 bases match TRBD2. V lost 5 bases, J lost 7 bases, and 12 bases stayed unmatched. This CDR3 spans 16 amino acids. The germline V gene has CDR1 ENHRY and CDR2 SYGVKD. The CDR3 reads CAISKGGGESKNEQFF. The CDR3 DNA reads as TGTGCCATCAGTAAAGGCGGGGGGGAATCTAAAAATGAGCAGTTCTTC.

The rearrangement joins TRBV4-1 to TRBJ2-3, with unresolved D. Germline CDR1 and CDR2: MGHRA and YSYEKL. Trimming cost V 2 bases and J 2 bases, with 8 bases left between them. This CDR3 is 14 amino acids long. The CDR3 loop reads CASSQRHDTDTQYF. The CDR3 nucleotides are TGCGCCAGCAGCCAAAGACACGACACAGATACGCAGTATTTT.

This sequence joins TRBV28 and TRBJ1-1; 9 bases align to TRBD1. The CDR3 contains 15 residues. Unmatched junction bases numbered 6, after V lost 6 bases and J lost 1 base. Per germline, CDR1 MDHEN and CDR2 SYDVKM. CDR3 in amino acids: CASRSTGGGNTEAFF. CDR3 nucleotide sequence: TGTGCCAGCAGGTCGACAGGGGGGGGGAACACTGAAGCTTTCTTT.

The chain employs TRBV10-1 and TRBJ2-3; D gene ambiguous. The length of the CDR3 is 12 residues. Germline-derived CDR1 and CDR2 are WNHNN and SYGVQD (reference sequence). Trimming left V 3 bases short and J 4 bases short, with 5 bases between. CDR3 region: CASSEGADTQYF. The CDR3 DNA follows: TGCGCCAGCAGTGAAGGAGCAGATACGCAGTATTTT.

For the CDR3, the DNA is TGTGCCTGGGCCAAGACAGGGGGCTACGTAAATAGCAATCAGCCCCAGCATTTT. Its protein is CAWAKTGGYVNSNQPQHF. This chain uses TRBV30 with TRBJ1-5, with 10 bases fitting TRBD1. The V gene end was trimmed by 5 bases and the J gene end by 0 bases; junction bases not matched to a gene: 13. This CDR3 contains 18 residues. Looked up from germline, CDR1 is GTSNPN and CDR2 is SVGIG (reference sequence).

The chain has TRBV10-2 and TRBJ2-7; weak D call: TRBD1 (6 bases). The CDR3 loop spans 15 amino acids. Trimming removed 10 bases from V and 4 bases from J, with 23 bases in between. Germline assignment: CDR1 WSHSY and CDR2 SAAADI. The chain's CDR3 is CATMDSTGLRYEQYF. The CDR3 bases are TGCGCCACCATGGACTCGACAGGTTTAAGGTACGAGCAGTACTTC.

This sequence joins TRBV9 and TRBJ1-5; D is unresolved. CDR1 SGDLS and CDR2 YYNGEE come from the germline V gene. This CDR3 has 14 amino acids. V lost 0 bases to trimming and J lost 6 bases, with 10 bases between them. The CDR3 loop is CASSVGGPSQPQHF. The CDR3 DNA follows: TGTGCCAGCAGCGTAGGAGGGCCCAGTCAGCCCCAGCATTTT.

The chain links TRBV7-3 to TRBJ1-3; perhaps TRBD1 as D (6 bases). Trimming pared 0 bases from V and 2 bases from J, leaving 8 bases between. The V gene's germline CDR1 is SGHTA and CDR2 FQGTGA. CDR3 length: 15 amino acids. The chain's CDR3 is CASSLTRGPGNTIYF. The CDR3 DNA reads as TGTGCCAGCAGCTTAACGCGGGGGCCTGGAAACACCATATATTTT.

CDR3 nucleotide sequence: TGCGCCAGCAGTTCAGGGGGTAATAGTCAGCCCCAGCATTTT. Protein: CASSSGGNSQPQHF. The chain links TRBV10-2 to TRBJ1-5; 7 bases are a match to TRBD1. The CDR3 spans 14 residues. V shed 5 bases, J shed 6 bases, and the junction held 7 bases outside the gene matches. Germline loops: CDR1 WSHSY, CDR2 SAAADI.

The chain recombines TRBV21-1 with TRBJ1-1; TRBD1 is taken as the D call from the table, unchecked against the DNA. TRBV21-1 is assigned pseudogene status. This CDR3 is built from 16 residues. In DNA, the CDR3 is TGTGCCAGCAGCAAAGATCAGGGGGCCACGGGGACTGAAGCTTTCTTT. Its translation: CASSKDQGATGTEAFF.

The CDR3 here is CASMVLLAGSTQYF. DNA for the CDR3: TGTGCCAGCATGGTTCTACTAGCGGGTTCTACCCAGTACTTC. The V and J genes are TRBV2 and TRBJ2-5; 9 bases agree with TRBD2. In germline, CDR1 is SNHLY, CDR2 FYNNEI. CDR3 length: 14 amino acids. J lost 8 bases, V lost 7 bases, and 11 bases had no gene match.

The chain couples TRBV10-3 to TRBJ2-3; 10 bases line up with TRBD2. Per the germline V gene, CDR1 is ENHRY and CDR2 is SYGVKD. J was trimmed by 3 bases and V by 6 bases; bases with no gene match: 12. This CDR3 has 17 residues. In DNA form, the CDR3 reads TGTGCCATCAGCTTTGGGAGCGGGGGGGCTAAAACAGATACGCAGTATTTT. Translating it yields CAISFGSGGAKTDTQYF.

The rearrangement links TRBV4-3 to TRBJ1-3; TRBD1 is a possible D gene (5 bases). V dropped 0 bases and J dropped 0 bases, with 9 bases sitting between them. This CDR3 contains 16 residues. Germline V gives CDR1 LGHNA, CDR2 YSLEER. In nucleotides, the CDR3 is TGCGCCAGCAGCCAAGACGAAGGGGACTCTGGAAACACCATATATTTT. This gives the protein CASSQDEGDSGNTIYF.